The rows below give T cell receptor beta chains drawn from one sample of a study of CD8 T cells in ankylosing spondylitis. TCRdb called the 5' RACE reads again in MiXCR, with one record for every CDR3 protein. The sample holds about 140,000 distinct CDR3 sequences, approximately 9.2% seen once. The sequencing input was synovial fluid, either unsorted or a sorted T cell fraction (not recorded which). The receptors derive from a male donor with ankylosing spondylitis. CDR3s include the opening cysteine and the closing phenylalanine or tryptophan. The order of the fields is J gene, D gene, V gene, CDR3 length, clone size, CDR3 protein, CDR3 DNA. D genes are given only for firm matches. Clone size is stated in some rows and not others, as once, few, many or a class when expanded.

J: TRBJ2-5
D: .
V: TRBV4-2
length: 15
size: many
CDR3: CASSGGRGYQETQYF
DNA: TGTGCCAGCAGCGGAGGGAGGGGGTACCAAGAGACCCAGTACTTC

J: TRBJ1-3
D: .
V: TRBV28
length: 14
size: many
CDR3: CASRTGGSGNTIYF
DNA: TGTGCCAGCAGGACAGGAGGCTCTGGAAACACCATATATTTT

J: TRBJ2-1
D: .
V: TRBV5-1
length: 16
size: few
CDR3: CASSLIGQTQYNEQFF
DNA: TGCGCCAGCAGCTTGATAGGACAGACTCAATACAATGAGCAGTTCTTC

J: TRBJ2-1
D: .
V: TRBV4-3
length: 15
size: few
CDR3: CASSQSTSSYNEQFF
DNA: TGCGCCAGCAGCCAATCCACGAGCTCCTACAATGAGCAGTTCTTC

J: TRBJ2-3
D: .
V: TRBV12-5
length: 16
size: few
CDR3: CASGLVLGGATDTQYF
DNA: TGTGCTAGTGGTTTGGTACTGGGGGGCGCGACAGATACGCAGTATTTT

J: TRBJ2-7
D: .
V: TRBV6-2/TRBV6-3
length: 11
size: many
CDR3: CATGRDYEQYF
DNA: TGTGCCACCGGGAGAGACTACGAGCAGTACTTC

J: TRBJ2-1
D: TRBD1
V: TRBV7-9
length: 14
size: many
CDR3: CASNHGQGRNEQFF
DNA: TGTGCCAGCAACCACGGACAGGGAAGGAATGAGCAGTTCTTC

J: TRBJ1-2
D: .
V: TRBV5-5
length: 12
size: few
CDR3: CASSFGNYGYTF
DNA: TGTGCCAGCAGCTTTGGGAACTATGGCTACACCTTC

J: TRBJ1-2
D: .
V: TRBV20-1
length: 12
size: few
CDR3: CSATGTFRGYTF
DNA: TGCAGTGCAACCGGGACCTTCAGGGGCTACACCTTC

J: TRBJ2-3
D: TRBD2
V: TRBV18
length: 17
size: .
CDR3: CASSPGTSGYSTDTQYF
DNA: TGTGCCAGCTCCCCCGGGACTAGCGGTTACAGCACAGATACGCAGTATTTT

J: TRBJ2-4
D: .
V: TRBV3-1
length: 14
size: many
CDR3: CASSRRGPENIQYF
DNA: TGTGCCAGCAGCCGGAGGGGGCCCGAAAACATTCAGTACTTC

J: TRBJ1-4
D: TRBD1
V: TRBV20-1
length: 13
size: .
CDR3: CSATGQGDEKLFF
DNA: TGCAGTGCTACTGGACAGGGCGATGAAAAACTGTTTTTT

J: TRBJ2-5
D: TRBD1
V: TRBV20-1
length: 15
size: few
CDR3: CSALEETGYRETQYF
DNA: TGCAGTGCCCTCGAAGAGACAGGGTATAGAGAGACCCAGTACTTC

J: TRBJ1-2
D: .
V: TRBV20-1
length: 15
size: many
CDR3: CSALRDGGGISRYTF
DNA: TGCAGTGCTCTCCGGGACGGAGGAGGGATATCGCGCTACACCTTC

J: TRBJ1-5
D: .
V: TRBV4-3
length: 15
size: many
CDR3: CASSPTRPHDQPQHF
DNA: TGCGCCAGCAGCCCAACCCGTCCCCATGATCAGCCCCAGCATTTT

J: TRBJ1-2
D: .
V: TRBV6-1
length: 13
size: .
CDR3: CASSVQDYYGYTF
DNA: TGTGCCAGCAGTGTACAGGATTACTATGGCTACACCTTC

J: TRBJ2-1
D: TRBD1
V: TRBV10-3
length: 14
size: many
CDR3: CASVRDRGINEQFF
DNA: TGTGCCTCGGTCCGGGACAGGGGAATCAATGAGCAGTTCTTC

J: TRBJ2-1
D: TRBD1
V: TRBV28
length: 15
size: many
CDR3: CASSFSAGGYNEQFF
DNA: TGTGCCAGCAGTTTTTCGGCAGGGGGCTACAATGAGCAGTTCTTC

J: TRBJ2-5
D: .
V: TRBV3-1
length: 13
size: .
CDR3: CASSHNPKKTQYF
DNA: TGTGCCAGCAGCCATAACCCCAAGAAGACCCAGTACTTC

J: TRBJ2-5
D: TRBD1
V: TRBV11-3
length: 16
size: few
CDR3: CASSSRTGDYQETQYF
DNA: TGTGCCAGCAGCTCGCGGACAGGGGACTACCAAGAGACCCAGTACTTC

J: TRBJ2-3
D: TRBD2
V: TRBV4-3
length: 15
size: few
CDR3: CASSQQAGDIDTQYF
DNA: TGCGCCAGCAGCCAGCAAGCGGGAGATATAGATACGCAGTATTTT

J: TRBJ2-3
D: .
V: TRBV12-3/TRBV12-4
length: 13
size: few
CDR3: CATRLGVVDTQYF
DNA: TGTGCCACACGCCTGGGGGTTGTAGATACGCAGTATTTT

J: TRBJ1-6
D: .
V: TRBV5-1
length: 16
size: .
CDR3: CASSLGPTRGESPLHF
DNA: TGCGCCAGCAGCTTGGGACCTACACGGGGGGAATCACCCCTCCACTTT

J: TRBJ1-2
D: .
V: TRBV20-1
length: 14
size: few
CDR3: CSASRPEDTYGYTF
DNA: TGCAGTGCTAGTAGGCCGGAGGACACTTATGGCTACACCTTC

J: TRBJ1-2
D: .
V: TRBV28
length: 13
size: .
CDR3: CASSLEQLYGYTF
DNA: TGTGCCAGCAGTTTGGAACAGTTATATGGCTACACCTTC

J: TRBJ1-2
D: TRBD1
V: TRBV24-1
length: 15
size: many
CDR3: CATMTGQGNDYGYTF
DNA: TGTGCCACCATGACGGGACAGGGGAACGACTATGGCTACACCTTC

J: TRBJ1-1
D: .
V: TRBV6-1
length: 13
size: many
CDR3: CASRLRAETEAFF
DNA: TGTGCCAGCAGGCTCCGGGCCGAAACTGAAGCTTTCTTT

J: TRBJ2-1
D: .
V: TRBV25-1
length: 13
size: many
CDR3: CATTGTSYNEQFF
DNA: TGTGCCACCACAGGTACTTCCTACAATGAGCAGTTCTTC

J: TRBJ2-2
D: .
V: TRBV20-1
length: 14
size: many
CDR3: CSASPGLDPGELFF
DNA: TGCAGTGCTAGTCCAGGACTTGACCCCGGGGAGCTGTTTTTT

J: TRBJ1-1
D: .
V: TRBV6-5
length: 14
size: once
CDR3: CASSYGGRNTEAFF
DNA: TGTGCCAGCAGTTACGGAGGGAGGAACACTGAAGCTTTCTTT

J: TRBJ1-2
D: .
V: TRBV3-1
length: 13
size: few
CDR3: CASSPGPNTGYTF
DNA: TGTGCCAGCAGCCCCGGTCCGAATACAGGCTACACCTTC

J: TRBJ2-3
D: TRBD1
V: TRBV7-2
length: 17
size: many
CDR3: CASSLVISGQGEDTQYF
DNA: TGTGCCAGCAGCTTAGTCATATCGGGACAGGGTGAGGATACGCAGTATTTT